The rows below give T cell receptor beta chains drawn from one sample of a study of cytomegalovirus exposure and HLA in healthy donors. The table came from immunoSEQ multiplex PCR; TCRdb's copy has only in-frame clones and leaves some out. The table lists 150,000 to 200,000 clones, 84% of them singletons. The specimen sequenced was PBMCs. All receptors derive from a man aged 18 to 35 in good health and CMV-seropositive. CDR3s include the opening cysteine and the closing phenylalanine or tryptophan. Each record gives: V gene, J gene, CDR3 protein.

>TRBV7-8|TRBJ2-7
CASSGGDAYEQYF
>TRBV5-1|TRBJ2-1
CASSSLEGGEQFF
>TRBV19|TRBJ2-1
CASSGRVYNEQFF
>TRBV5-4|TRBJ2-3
CASSHSAGVRTDTQYF
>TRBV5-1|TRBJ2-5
CASSLAVATYKETQYF
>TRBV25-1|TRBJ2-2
CASRPSVANTGELFF
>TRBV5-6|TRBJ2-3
CASSLGGGTDTQYF
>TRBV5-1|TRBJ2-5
CASSSTGGNVKETQYF
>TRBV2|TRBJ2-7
CASRDRGEQYF
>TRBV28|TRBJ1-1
CASSLSGGRTEAFF
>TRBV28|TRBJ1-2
CASSLGTGGHGYTF
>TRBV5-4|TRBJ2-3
CASSSVGSSDTQYF
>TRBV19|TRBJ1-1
CASSPHRGRDTEAFF
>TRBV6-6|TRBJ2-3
CASSRLAGVTDTQYF
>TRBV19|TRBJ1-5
CASSMSGGYLQPQHF
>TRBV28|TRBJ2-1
CASSGQGYYNEQFF
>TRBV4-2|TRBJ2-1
CASSQDLGVAEQFF
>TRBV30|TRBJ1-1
CAWSVQGRGAEAFF
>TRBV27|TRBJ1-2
CASSFNGNYGYTF
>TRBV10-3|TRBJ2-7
CAITEDRNLASEQYF
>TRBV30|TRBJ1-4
CAWANRITTNEKLFF
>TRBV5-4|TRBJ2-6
CASSRQGPPSGANVLTF
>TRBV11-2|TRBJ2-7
CASGGEGTEQYF
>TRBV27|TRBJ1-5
CASSLSHPAGLNQPQHF
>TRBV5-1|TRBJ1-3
CASSLVPQGGNTIYF
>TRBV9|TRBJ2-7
CASSVDNYPYEQYF
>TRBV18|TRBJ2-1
CASVLSENEQFF
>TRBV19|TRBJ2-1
CASSIGPPHEGEQFF
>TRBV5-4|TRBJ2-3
CASSQAGTGFTDTQYF
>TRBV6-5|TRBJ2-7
CASHPGSSYEQYF
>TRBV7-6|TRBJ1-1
CASSSTDKNTEAFF
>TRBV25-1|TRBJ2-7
CASSESYSLAGVDEQYF
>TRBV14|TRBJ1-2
CASSQGQRLRGYTF
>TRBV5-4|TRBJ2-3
CASSQPGQGARDTQYF
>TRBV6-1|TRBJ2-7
CASSPGGNYEQYF
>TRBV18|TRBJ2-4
CASASTGGNIQYF
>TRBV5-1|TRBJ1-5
CASSLAGQGNQPQHF
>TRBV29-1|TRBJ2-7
CSVSRPGLAGEEQYF
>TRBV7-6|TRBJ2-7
CASSGSPGLGYEQYF
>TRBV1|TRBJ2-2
CTSSQDQAGEENGELFF
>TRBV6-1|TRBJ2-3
CASGQTGPDTQYF
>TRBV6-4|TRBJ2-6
CASSEDSSGANVLTF
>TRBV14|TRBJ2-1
CASSRDLDRANEQFF
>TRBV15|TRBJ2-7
CATSRDLAGTYEQYF
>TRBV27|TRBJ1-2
CASAPGYRNGYTF
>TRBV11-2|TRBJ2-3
CASSLDGTNTDTQYF
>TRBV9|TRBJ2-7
CASSPTGTSGSHEQYF
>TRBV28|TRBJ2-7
CASTRRGTSPSHEQYF
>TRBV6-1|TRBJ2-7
CATNRGYEQYF
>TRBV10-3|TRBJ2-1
CAIRDSGRAGYEQFF
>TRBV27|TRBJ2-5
CASSPSRGLAGTYF
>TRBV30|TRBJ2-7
CAWSVFRREQYF
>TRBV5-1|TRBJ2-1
CASSLEGGRGDEQFF
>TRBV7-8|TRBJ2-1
CASSLGTSPAINEQFF
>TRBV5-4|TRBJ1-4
CASSFPGINEKLFF
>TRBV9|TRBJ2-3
CASSDTGLARVTQYF
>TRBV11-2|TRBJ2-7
CASTKAGGPPEQYF
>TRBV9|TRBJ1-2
CASSVLDRGFEYTF
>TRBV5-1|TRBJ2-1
CASILAGPGDEQFF
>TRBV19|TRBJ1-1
CASSMWESNTEAFF